One sample yielded the 24 T cell receptor beta chains listed below, sequenced in a study of blood T cell repertoires in COVID-19. TCRdb's copy holds only in-frame clones and misses some; the assay was immunoSEQ multiplex PCR. Counted here are under 150,000 clones, 84% occurring once; the ten biggest clones make up 30% to 45%. Sequencing was carried out using peripheral blood. These receptors were obtained from a human donor in a cohort sampled during active COVID-19.

This clone was counted a single time. This chain connects TRBV27 to TRBJ1-1; 8 positions agree with TRBD1. The CDR3 is 15 amino acids. Germline V gene sequence: CDR1 MNHEY, CDR2 SMNVEV (reference sequence). Losses at the gene ends were 5 bases for V and 7 bases for J; bases not matched to a gene: 12. As DNA, the CDR3 is TGTGCCAGCAGTCCAACGGACAGGGCCGGGCTTGAAGCTTTCTTT. Amino acids: CASSPTDRAGLEAFF.

The chain uses TRBV6-5 and TRBJ1-2; a possible D gene is TRBD1 (6 bases). From germline, CDR1 is MNHEY and CDR2 SVGAGI. The V end lost 5 bases, the J end lost 7 bases, and 17 bases lay between the germline ends. The CDR3 runs 14 residues. For the CDR3, the DNA is TGTGCCAGCAGTCAGGACAGCGCGCTTCGTGGCTACACCTTC. Translation: CASSQDSALRGYTF.

The chain is built from TRBV7-8 and TRBJ1-5; 7 bases line up with TRBD1. CDR3 size: 15 residues. Trimming at V came to 1 base and at J to 7 bases, leaving 7 bases not matched to a gene. Germline values: CDR1 SGHVS, CDR2 FQNEAQ. CDR3 sequence reads: CASSLGTTGRQPQHF. Written as DNA, the CDR3 is TGTGCCAGCAGCTTAGGAACGACAGGGAGGCAGCCCCAGCATTTT.

The chain carries TRBV4-3 and TRBJ2-3, with 9 nucleotides matching TRBD2. The V segment lost 1 base and the J segment 1 base; nucleotides outside the gene matches: 0. This CDR3 is built from 15 residues. CDR1 and CDR2 from the germline V gene are LGHNA and YSLEER. CDR3 loop: CASSQGLAGTDTQYF. The DNA of the CDR3 is TGCGCCAGCAGCCAAGGACTAGCGGGCACAGATACGCAGTATTTT.

Worth noting for this clone: The sample contains more than one DNA sequence encoding this CDR3. J is TRBJ1-1 and V is TRBV9; TRBD1 is a possible D gene (6 bases). Per germline, CDR1 SGDLS and CDR2 YYNGEE. The CDR3 is made up of 13 amino acids. Deletions cut 4 bases from V and 5 bases from J, with 12 bases between. This chain's CDR3 is CASSPGGRTEAFF. CDR3 bases: TGTGCCAGCAGCCCCGGGGGGCGGACTGAAGCTTTCTTT.

The chain combines TRBV4-3 with TRBJ2-7; D perhaps matches TRBD2 (5 bases). CDR3 length equals 15 residues. CDR1 and CDR2 from the germline V gene are LGHNA and YSLEER. V was pared by 1 base and J by 0 bases, with 10 bases between. The CDR3 loop is CASSQVARSSYEQYF. In DNA form, the CDR3 reads TGCGCCAGCAGCCAAGTAGCGAGGAGCTCCTACGAGCAGTACTTC.

The chain employs TRBV5-3 and TRBJ1-5, with TRBD1 identical over 9 bases. TRBV5-3 is noted as an ORF with a role that remains uncertain. J lost 1 base, V lost 4 bases, and 3 bases had no gene match. This CDR3 spans 15 amino acids. The CDR3 bases are TGTGCCAGAAGCACGGACAGGGGAAGCAATCAGCCCCAGCATTTT. Translated: CARSTDRGSNQPQHF.

The J gene is TRBJ1-2, the V gene TRBV18; 7 bases match TRBD1. Germline CDR1 is KGHSH and CDR2 is LQKENI. V lost 6 bases to trimming and J lost 5 bases; unmatched junction nucleotides: 9. The CDR3 runs to 14 residues. CDR3 in DNA: TGTGCCAGCTCCTCCGGGACAGACGCTTATGGCTACACCTTC. Translated, it gives CASSSGTDAYGYTF.

The chain couples TRBV18 to TRBJ2-7, with 7 bases aligning to TRBD1. Germline CDR1 is KGHSH and CDR2 is LQKENI. The length of the CDR3 is 15 residues. After removal of 1 base from V and 2 bases from J, the junction contained 5 bases not matched to a gene. The CDR3 sequence is CASSPLVTGAYEQYF. The DNA of the CDR3 is TGTGCCAGCTCACCACTCGTCACAGGGGCCTACGAGCAGTACTTC.

This chain uses TRBV7-2 with TRBJ1-4, with 8 nucleotides matching TRBD1. V dropped 3 bases and J dropped 4; count of bases not matched to a gene: 10. The length of the CDR3 is 17 residues. The germline V gene encodes CDR1 SGHTA and CDR2 FQGNSA. For the CDR3, the DNA is TGTGCCAGCAGCTTCGGACAGGGCCCTATCGTTAATGAAAAACTGTTTTTT. Translating it yields CASSFGQGPIVNEKLFF.

The chain couples TRBV4-2 to TRBJ2-1, with TRBD2 matching 8 bases. CDR1 and CDR2 from the germline V gene are LGHNA and YNFKEQ. The CDR3 has 13 amino acids. Trimming cost V 1 base and J 15 bases; bases outside gene matches: 8. This chain's CDR3 is CASSQVSGESVFF. DNA for the CDR3: TGTGCCAGCAGCCAAGTTAGCGGGGAGTCGGTGTTCTTC.

This chain uses TRBV9 with TRBJ1-2; 7 bases fit TRBD1. Germline V gives CDR1 SGDLS, CDR2 YYNGEE. The CDR3 spans 14 residues. Trimming at V came to 2 bases and at J to 2 bases, leaving 3 bases not matched to a gene. This CDR3 reads CASSVLDRNYGYTF. DNA of the CDR3: TGTGCCAGCAGCGTTCTGGACAGGAACTATGGCTACACCTTC.

The chain joins TRBV30 to TRBJ1-3; tentative D call: TRBD1 (6 bases). Looked up from germline, CDR1 is GTSNPN and CDR2 is SVGIG (reference sequence). V shed 3 bases and J shed 0 bases, with 15 bases lying between them. This CDR3 has 16 residues. The CDR3 DNA follows: TGTGCCTGGAGCTTCTTAGGGGGGGGCTCTGGAAACACCATATATTTT. This encodes CAWSFLGGGSGNTIYF.

This chain's CDR3 is CAWSALGAPQHF. The CDR3 DNA sequence: TGTGCCTGGAGCGCCCTGGGGGCGCCCCAGCATTTT. The V and J genes are TRBV30 and TRBJ1-5; a weak D match, TRBD1 (6 bases). Trimming left V 3 bases short and J 9 bases short, with 12 bases between. The V gene's germline CDR1 is GTSNPN and CDR2 SVGIG (reference sequence). The CDR3 is 12 residues long. The variable domain in full, with the rest retrieved from reference TRBV30 and TRBJ1-5, is SQTIHQWPATLVQPVGSPLSLECTVEGTSNPNLYWYRQAAGRGLQLLFYSVGIGQISSEVPQNLSASRPQDRQFILSSKKLLLSDSGFYLCAWSALGAPQHFGDGTRLSIL.

The chain couples TRBV6-5 to TRBJ2-7, with D hard to call. Trimming removed 8 bases at V and 2 bases at J, with 16 bases between. The CDR3 spans 14 residues. The germline V gene has CDR1 MNHEY and CDR2 SVGAGI. The CDR3: CASSLVSLTYEQYF. CDR3 coding DNA: TGTGCCAGCTCTCTAGTATCCCTCACCTACGAGCAGTACTTC.

The CDR3 nucleotides are TGTGCCAGCAGCTTAGGGACAGGGTTTTCACCCCTCCACTTT. It yields the protein CASSLGTGFSPLHF. This chain connects TRBV7-9 to TRBJ1-6; TRBD1 aligns across 8 bases. The V segment lost 1 base and the J segment 9 bases; nucleotides outside the gene matches: 2. Germline lookup yields CDR1 SEHNR and CDR2 FQNEAQ (reference sequence). The CDR3 totals 14 residues. The complete variable domain, with remaining parts taken from reference TRBV7-9 and TRBJ1-6, reads DTGVSQNPRHKITKRGQNVTFRCDPISEHNRLYWYRQTLGQGPEFLTYFQNEAQLEKSRLLSDRFSAERPKGSFSTLEIQRTEQGDSAMYLCASSLGTGFSPLHFGNGTRLTVT.

V gene TRBV2 combines with J gene TRBJ1-3, with 10 nucleotides matching TRBD1. Germline trimming cut 7 bases from V and 5 bases from J; bases unmatched to any gene: 8. CDR3 length equals 15 residues. CDR1 and CDR2 (germline): SNHLY, FYNNEI. The DNA for the CDR3 is TGTGCCAGCACCCAGGGACAGGGGTTAAGAAACACCATATATTTT. It codes for CASTQGQGLRNTIYF.

The genes are TRBV6-5 and TRBJ1-2, with a weak D call TRBD1 (5 bases). The CDR3 is 15 amino acids. Trimming cost V 2 bases and J 3 bases, with 13 bases left between them. CDR1 MNHEY and CDR2 SVGAGI come from the germline V gene. The CDR3 DNA sequence: TGTGCCAGCAGTTACAGGGCAGGGATGGACTATGGCTACACCTTC. Its translation is CASSYRAGMDYGYTF.

The rearrangement links TRBV29-1 to TRBJ2-7; no clear D. Per the germline V gene, CDR1 is SQVTM and CDR2 is ANQGSEA. V shed 6 bases and J shed 6 bases, with 18 bases lying between them. The CDR3 sequence is 13 residues long. The CDR3 region has the DNA TGCAGCGTAGCCCCGGGTCTCACTTCCGAGCAGTACTTC. The encoded protein is CSVAPGLTSEQYF.

The gene calls are TRBV6-5 and TRBJ1-2; D not resolved. CDR1 and CDR2 (germline): MNHEY, SVGAGI. V lost 2 bases, J lost 0 bases, and 4 bases lay in between. This CDR3 comprises 13 residues. CDR3 region: CASSYGPNYGYTF. Here the CDR3 DNA reads TGTGCCAGCAGTTACGGGCCTAACTATGGCTACACCTTC.

This clone was counted once. This chain links TRBV15 with TRBJ1-1; D is undetermined. With 0 bases removed from V and 2 bases from J, the gap between germline ends came to 10 bases. The length of the CDR3 is 15 residues. Germline V lookup: CDR1 LNHNV, CDR2 YYDKDF (reference sequence). CDR3 bases: TGTGCCACCAGCAGAGAGGCCCTAGAAAACACTGAAGCTTTCTTT. This codes for CATSREALENTEAFF.

The CDR3 DNA reads as TGTGCCAGCCAGACTAGCGGGGGGGCAGCAGATACGCAGTATTTT. Protein: CASQTSGGAADTQYF. The J gene is TRBJ2-3, the V gene TRBV18, with TRBD2 matching 14 bases. The germline CDR1 and CDR2 sequences are KGHSH and LQKENI. With V trimmed by 8 bases and J by 4 bases, 5 bases remained unmatched. The CDR3 totals 15 residues.

The chain links TRBV28 to TRBJ1-2; 9 bases agree with TRBD1. The germline V gene has CDR1 MDHEN and CDR2 SYDVKM. V lost 5 bases, J lost 8 bases, and 6 bases stayed unmatched. CDR3 length: 13 amino acids. CDR3 protein: CASSPTTGGGYTF. Here the CDR3 DNA reads TGTGCCAGCAGTCCAACGACAGGGGGAGGCTACACCTTC.

The rearrangement links TRBV4-2 to TRBJ1-1, with 7 bases lining up with TRBD1. V shed 0 bases and J 3 bases; nucleotides not matched to a gene: 4. In germline, CDR1 is LGHNA, CDR2 YNFKEQ. This CDR3 region has 15 residues. The CDR3 DNA reads TGTGCCAGCAGCCAAGAATCTGACAGGGACACTGAAGCTTTCTTT. Translated: CASSQESDRDTEAFF.